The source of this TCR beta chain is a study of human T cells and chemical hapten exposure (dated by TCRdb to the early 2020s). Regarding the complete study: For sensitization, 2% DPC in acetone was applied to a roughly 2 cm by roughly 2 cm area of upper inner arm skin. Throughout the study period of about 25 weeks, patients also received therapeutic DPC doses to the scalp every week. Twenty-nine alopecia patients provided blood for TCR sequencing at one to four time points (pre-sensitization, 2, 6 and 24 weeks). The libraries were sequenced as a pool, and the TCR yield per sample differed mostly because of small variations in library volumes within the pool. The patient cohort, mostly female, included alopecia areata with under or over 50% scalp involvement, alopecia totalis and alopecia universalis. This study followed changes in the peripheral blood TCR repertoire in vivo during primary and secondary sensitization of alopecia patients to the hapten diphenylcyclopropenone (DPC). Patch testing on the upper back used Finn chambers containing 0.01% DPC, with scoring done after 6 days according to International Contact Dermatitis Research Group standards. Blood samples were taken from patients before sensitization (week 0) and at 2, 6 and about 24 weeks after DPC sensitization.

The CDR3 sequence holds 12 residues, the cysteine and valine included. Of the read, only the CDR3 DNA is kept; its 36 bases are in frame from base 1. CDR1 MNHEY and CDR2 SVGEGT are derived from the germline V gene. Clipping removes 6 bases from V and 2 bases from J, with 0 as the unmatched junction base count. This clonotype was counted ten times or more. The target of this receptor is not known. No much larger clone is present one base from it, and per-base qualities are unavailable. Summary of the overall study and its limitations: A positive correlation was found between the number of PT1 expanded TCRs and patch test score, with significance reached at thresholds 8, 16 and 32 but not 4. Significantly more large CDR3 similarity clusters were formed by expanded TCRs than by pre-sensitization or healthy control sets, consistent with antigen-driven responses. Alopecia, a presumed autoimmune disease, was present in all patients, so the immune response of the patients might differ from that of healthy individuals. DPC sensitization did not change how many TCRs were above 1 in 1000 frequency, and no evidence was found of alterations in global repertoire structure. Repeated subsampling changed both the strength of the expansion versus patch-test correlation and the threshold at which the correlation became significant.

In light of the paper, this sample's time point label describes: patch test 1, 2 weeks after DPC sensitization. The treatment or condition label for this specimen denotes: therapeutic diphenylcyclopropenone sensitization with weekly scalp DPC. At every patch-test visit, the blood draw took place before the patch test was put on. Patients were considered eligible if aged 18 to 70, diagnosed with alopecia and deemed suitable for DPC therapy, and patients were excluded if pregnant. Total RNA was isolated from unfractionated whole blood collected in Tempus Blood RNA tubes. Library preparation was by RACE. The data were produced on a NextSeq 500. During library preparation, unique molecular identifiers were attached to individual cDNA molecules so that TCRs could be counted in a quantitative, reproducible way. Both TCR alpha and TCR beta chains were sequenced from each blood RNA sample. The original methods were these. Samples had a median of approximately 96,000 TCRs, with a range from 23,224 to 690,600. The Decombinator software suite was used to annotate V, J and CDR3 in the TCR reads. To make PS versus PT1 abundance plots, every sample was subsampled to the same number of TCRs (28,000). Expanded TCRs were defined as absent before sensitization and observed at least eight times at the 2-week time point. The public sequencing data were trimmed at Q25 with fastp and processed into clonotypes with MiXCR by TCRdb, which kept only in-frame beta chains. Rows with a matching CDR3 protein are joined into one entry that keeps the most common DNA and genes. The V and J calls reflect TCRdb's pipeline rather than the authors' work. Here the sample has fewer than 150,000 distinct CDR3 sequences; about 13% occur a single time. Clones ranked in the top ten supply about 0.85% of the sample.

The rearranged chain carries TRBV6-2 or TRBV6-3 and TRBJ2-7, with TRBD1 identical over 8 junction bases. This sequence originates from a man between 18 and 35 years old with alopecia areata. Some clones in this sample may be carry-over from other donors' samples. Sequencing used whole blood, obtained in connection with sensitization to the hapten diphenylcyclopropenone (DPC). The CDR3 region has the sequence CASRDRAYEQYV. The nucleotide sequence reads TGTGCCAGCAGGGACAGGGCCTACGAGCAGTACGTC.